Listed below are T cell receptor beta chains from one sample, sequenced in a study of blood T cell repertoires in COVID-19. The assay was immunoSEQ multiplex PCR, and TCRdb's table has in-frame clones only and misses some. The table includes 200,000 to 250,000 clones, 70% to 90% detected once. Sequencing input: peripheral blood. Every receptor here comes from a woman between 18 and 29 years old who had recovered from COVID-19. The CDR3 runs from the conserved cysteine through the conserved F or W. Each record gives: J gene, D gene, V gene, clone size, CDR3 protein, CDR3 DNA. The D gene is left open where the match is weak. Size is stated for part of the rows, as once, few or many counts, or as a class when the clone is expanded.

TRBJ2-1,.,TRBV3-1/TRBV3-2,.,CASSHPSWGGRTNEQFF,TGTGCCAGCAGCCATCCTTCCTGGGGTGGTAGGACTAATGAGCAGTTCTTC
TRBJ1-1,TRBD1,TRBV6-6,once,CASSYPDRALNTEAFF,TGTGCCAGCAGTTACCCGGACAGGGCCCTGAACACTGAAGCTTTCTTT
TRBJ1-2,.,TRBV6-5,.,CATSDSPGYGYTF,TGTGCCACCTCGGACTCCCCCGGGTATGGCTACACCTTC
TRBJ1-2,TRBD1,TRBV5-4,.,CASSLGGQGRFWGYTF,TGTGCCAGCAGCTTGGGGGGACAGGGGCGCTTCTGGGGCTACACCTTC
TRBJ1-5,TRBD1,TRBV19,.,CASSIAGTGGYNQPQHF,TGTGCCAGTAGTATAGCGGGGACAGGGGGCTACAATCAGCCCCAGCATTTT
TRBJ1-1,TRBD1,TRBV2,.,CASSVQGATEAFF,TGTGCCAGCAGTGTACAGGGGGCCACTGAAGCTTTCTTT
TRBJ2-7,TRBD2,TRBV29-1,large,CSVAGTSNYEQYF,TGCAGCGTTGCCGGGACTAGTAACTACGAGCAGTACTTC
TRBJ2-2,TRBD1,TRBV2,.,CASSLRGTGVNTGELFF,TGTGCCAGCAGCCTTCGGGGGACAGGGGTGAACACCGGGGAGCTGTTTTTT
TRBJ1-1,.,TRBV11-3,once,CASSSGRYGNTEAFF,TGTGCCAGCAGCTCCGGGAGATACGGCAACACTGAAGCTTTCTTT
TRBJ2-2,TRBD2,TRBV9,.,CASSAPGGATGELFF,TGTGCCAGCAGCGCCCCGGGGGGGGCCACCGGGGAGCTGTTTTTT
TRBJ1-2,TRBD1,TRBV6-6,.,CASILQTGTGIAGYTF,TGTGCCAGCATCCTACAAACCGGGACAGGGATCGCTGGCTACACCTTC
TRBJ2-7,.,TRBV5-4,.,CASSHRDSGYEQYF,TGTGCCAGCAGCCACCGGGATTCCGGCTACGAGCAGTACTTC
TRBJ2-2,.,TRBV19,.,CASSIVDRSGELFF,TGTGCCAGTAGTATAGTTGACAGATCCGGGGAGCTGTTTTTT
TRBJ2-2,TRBD1,TRBV7-2,.,CASSLRTGYTGELFF,TGTGCCAGCAGCTTACGGACAGGGTACACCGGGGAGCTGTTTTTT
TRBJ1-2,TRBD1,TRBV4-2,.,CASSYTYKDRVGRGGYTF,TGTGCCAGCAGCTACACTTATAAGGACAGGGTGGGTAGGGGTGGCTACACCTTC
TRBJ2-7,.,TRBV5-4,once,CASSRAGLTYEQYF,TGTGCCAGCAGCCGGGCCGGACTGACCTACGAGCAGTACTTC
TRBJ1-1,.,TRBV7-3,.,CASSLSGNTEAFF,TGTGCCAGCAGCTTATCAGGGAACACTGAAGCTTTCTTT
TRBJ1-2,TRBD1,TRBV6-6,.,CASKGQGASNYGYTF,TGTGCCAGCAAGGGACAGGGAGCGTCTAACTATGGCTACACCTTC
TRBJ2-7,TRBD1,TRBV2,.,CASGRQGAREQYF,TGTGCCAGCGGGAGACAGGGGGCGCGTGAGCAGTACTTC
TRBJ1-4,.,TRBV15,.,CATSRDGQEKLFF,TGTGCCACCAGCAGAGATGGGCAGGAAAAACTGTTTTTT
TRBJ1-6,.,TRBV19,.,CASSISTGNSPLHF,TGTGCCAGTAGTATTTCTACAGGGAATTCACCCCTCCACTTT
TRBJ1-1,TRBD1,TRBV4-3,.,CASSPGQGAANTEAFF,TGCGCCAGCAGTCCGGGACAGGGTGCCGCGAACACTGAAGCTTTCTTT
TRBJ1-2,.,TRBV7-5,.,CARSLVLTGYYGYTF,TGTGCCAGAAGCTTAGTCCTGACAGGGTACTATGGCTACACCTTC
TRBJ1-5,TRBD1,TRBV19,.,CATGTDNQPQHF,TGTGCCACCGGGACAGACAATCAGCCCCAGCATTTT
TRBJ2-1,TRBD2,TRBV14,.,CASSQVGLAVNNEQFF,TGTGCCAGCAGCCAAGTGGGACTAGCGGTAAACAATGAGCAGTTCTTC
TRBJ2-1,TRBD2,TRBV11-2,.,CASSLGGLAGDNEQFF,TGTGCCAGCAGCTTAGGGGGACTAGCGGGAGACAATGAGCAGTTCTTC
TRBJ2-2,.,TRBV29-1,few,CSVEDLTAGRRPGELFF,TGCAGCGTTGAAGATTTGACGGCAGGGAGGCGACCCGGGGAGCTGTTTTTT
TRBJ2-7,TRBD1,TRBV28,.,CASSIRDRVFHEQYF,TGTGCCAGCAGTATCCGGGACAGAGTCTTCCACGAGCAGTACTTC
TRBJ1-1,.,TRBV30,.,CAWSVGGELNTEAFF,TGTGCCTGGAGTGTAGGGGGGGAGCTGAACACTGAAGCTTTCTTT
TRBJ2-1,TRBD2,TRBV7-9,once,CASSGYLGTSGYNEQFF,TGTGCCAGCAGCGGCTACCTTGGGACTAGCGGATACAATGAGCAGTTCTTC
TRBJ2-5,TRBD2,TRBV7-7,.,CASSSTSRLAEETQYF,TGTGCCAGCAGCTCTACCTCCAGGCTAGCGGAAGAGACCCAGTACTTC
TRBJ2-7,TRBD2,TRBV9,.,CASSAVAGAYEQYF,TGTGCCAGCAGCGCGGTAGCGGGAGCCTACGAGCAGTACTTC
TRBJ2-7,.,TRBV19,.,CASSIAADTYEQYF,TGTGCCAGTAGTATAGCGGCGGATACCTACGAGCAGTACTTC
TRBJ2-5,.,TRBV5-4,.,CASSLVREMETQYF,TGTGCCAGCAGCTTGGTTAGGGAGATGGAGACCCAGTACTTC
TRBJ1-1,TRBD1,TRBV5-1,.,CASSPSPTGKTEAFF,TGCGCCAGCAGCCCCTCCCCGACAGGGAAGACTGAAGCTTTCTTT
TRBJ2-7,.,TRBV5-4,.,CASSLWSTLNEQYF,TGTGCCAGCAGCTTGTGGAGTACATTGAACGAGCAGTACTTC
TRBJ2-6,TRBD1,TRBV5-4,.,CASSLTGQGLSGANVLTF,TGTGCCAGCAGCTTGACAGGACAGGGGTTGTCTGGGGCCAACGTCCTGACTTTC
TRBJ2-7,.,TRBV3-1/TRBV3-2,.,CASSQVTYEQYF,TGTGCCAGCAGCCAAGTAACCTACGAGCAGTACTTC
TRBJ2-7,TRBD2,TRBV3-1/TRBV3-2,.,CASSRLRDYSYEQYF,TGTGCCAGCAGCCGCCTCCGGGACTACTCCTACGAGCAGTACTTC
TRBJ2-2,TRBD2,TRBV13,.,CASSTGLAGATTDGELFF,TGTGCCAGCAGCACCGGACTAGCGGGAGCCACTACGGACGGGGAGCTGTTTTTT
TRBJ1-4,.,TRBV6-6,.,CASSLSPSFGGTNEKLFF,TGTGCCAGCAGTCTTTCCCCCTCTTTCGGAGGAACTAATGAAAAACTGTTTTTT
TRBJ2-1,TRBD2,TRBV2,.,CASSLLARYYNEQFF,TGTGCCAGCAGTCTACTAGCGAGATATTACAATGAGCAGTTCTTC
TRBJ2-7,TRBD1,TRBV27,.,CASSLNRGHYEQYF,TGTGCCAGCAGTTTAAACAGGGGCCACTACGAGCAGTACTTC
TRBJ1-1,TRBD1,TRBV4-2,few,CASSHSQGILTEAFF,TGTGCCAGCAGCCACTCACAGGGGATTTTGACTGAAGCTTTCTTT
TRBJ2-1,.,TRBV27,.,CASSPTPNEQFF,TGTGCCAGCAGTCCTACCCCCAATGAGCAGTTCTTC
TRBJ2-3,.,TRBV5-8,.,CASTPVGGTQYF,TGTGCCAGCACCCCGGTGGGAGGTACGCAGTATTTT
TRBJ1-1,.,TRBV27,.,CASRTVKTAYPEAFF,TGTGCCAGCAGAACCGTTAAAACAGCTTACCCTGAAGCTTTCTTT
TRBJ2-5,.,TRBV4-3,.,CASSQVVSGRFGTQYF,TGCGCCAGCAGCCAAGTTGTATCAGGGCGATTTGGGACCCAGTACTTC
TRBJ1-1,.,TRBV9,.,CASSVMGGVNTEAFF,TGTGCCAGCAGCGTTATGGGCGGGGTGAACACTGAAGCTTTCTTT
TRBJ1-1,.,TRBV13,few,CASSPQDTEAFF,TGTGCCAGCAGCCCCCAGGACACTGAAGCTTTCTTT
TRBJ1-2,.,TRBV7-3,.,CASSLRGDYGYTF,TGTGCCAGCAGCTTACGGGGGGACTATGGCTACACCTTC
TRBJ2-1,TRBD2,TRBV12-3/TRBV12-4,.,CASTLGLSYEQFF,TGTGCCAGCACCCTGGGACTATCTTATGAGCAGTTCTTC
TRBJ1-4,TRBD1,TRBV27,.,CASSTSGTANEKLFF,TGTGCCAGCAGTACCTCCGGGACAGCGAATGAAAAACTGTTTTTT
TRBJ2-1,TRBD2,TRBV10-3,once,CAISESVLGLVFF,TGTGCCATCAGTGAGTCTGTTCTCGGACTAGTCTTCTTC
TRBJ2-2,.,TRBV9,.,CASSVRGIENTGELFF,TGTGCCAGCAGCGTAAGGGGGATAGAGAACACCGGGGAGCTGTTTTTT
TRBJ1-5,.,TRBV10-2,.,CASSDRGSNQPQHF,TGCGCCAGCAGTGACAGGGGTAGCAATCAGCCCCAGCATTTT
TRBJ2-3,TRBD2,TRBV28,.,CATHWGRVVGDTQYF,TGTGCCACCCACTGGGGGAGGGTAGTAGGAGATACGCAGTATTTT
TRBJ2-1,TRBD2,TRBV19,.,CASSYPAGGAEQFF,TGTGCCAGTAGTTATCCAGCGGGAGGGGCTGAGCAGTTCTTC
TRBJ1-1,.,TRBV3-1/TRBV3-2,.,CASSPGRGSEAFF,TGTGCCAGCAGCCCGGGGAGGGGGTCTGAAGCTTTCTTT
TRBJ2-7,TRBD2,TRBV27,.,CASSFGTSGGAGEQYF,TGTGCCAGCAGTTTCGGGACTAGCGGGGGGGCGGGCGAGCAGTACTTC